This passage covers 27 T cell receptor beta chains from one sample sequenced in a study of T cell changes during pregnancy in multiple sclerosis (dated by TCRdb to about 2019). Receptor amplification or capture employed the immunoSEQ multiplex PCR assay. The table comes from immuneACCESS by way of TCRdb, which keeps in-frame sequences with V and J called. Part of the clones is missing from these tables; in studies checked, under half for an unresolved V gene and the rest for unknown reasons. A total of tens of thousands of clones appear in this sample, 93% of them only once. The ten biggest clones cover around 1.9% of the sample. This material consisted of peripheral blood, taken in the second trimester of pregnancy. The receptors were sampled from a female donor with multiple sclerosis, enrolled in a pregnancy study.

The chain combines TRBV7-6 with TRBJ2-7, with 8 bases fitting TRBD1. The ends lost 3 bases at V and 7 bases at J; junction bases unmatched: 11. The CDR3 spans 15 residues. Germline-derived CDR1 and CDR2 are SGHVS and FNYEAQ. CDR3 DNA: TGTGCCAGCAGCTTTAGACAGGGGTCGGGAGTGGAGCAGTACTTC. Translated, it gives CASSFRQGSGVEQYF.

The J gene is TRBJ1-1, the V gene TRBV2; possible D gene TRBD1, 6 bases. The CDR3 is 14 residues long. Germline V gene lookup returns CDR1 SNHLY and CDR2 FYNNEI. V was trimmed by 8 bases and J by 5 bases, leaving 18 bases between them. CDR3: CASVEQGPGTEAFF. Here the CDR3 DNA reads TGTGCCAGCGTTGAACAGGGCCCGGGGACTGAAGCTTTCTTT.

This clone was counted only a few times. V is TRBV2 and J is TRBJ1-1; D unresolved. Trimming removed 8 bases at V and 5 bases at J, with 15 bases between. The CDR3 is 13 residues long. Germline V gene sequence: CDR1 SNHLY, CDR2 FYNNEI. The chain's CDR3 is CASEVGRLTEAFF. CDR3 bases: TGTGCCAGCGAGGTCGGGAGACTGACTGAAGCTTTCTTT. Filled out from reference TRBV2 and TRBJ1-1, the complete variable domain reads EPEVTQTPSHQVTQMGQEVILRCVPISNHLYFYWYRQILGQKVEFLVSFYNNEISEKSEIFDDQFSVERPDGSNFTLKIRSTKLEDSAMYFCASEVGRLTEAFFGQGTRLTVV.

This chain uses TRBV6-1 with TRBJ2-2; TRBD2 aligns across 7 bases. The ends lost 6 bases at V and 6 bases at J; junction bases unmatched: 10. Germline V gene sequence: CDR1 MNHNS, CDR2 SASEGT. CDR3 length equals 15 residues. CDR3 loop: CASSDGLGGSGELFF. The DNA for the CDR3 is TGTGCCAGCAGCGACGGACTAGGAGGGTCCGGGGAGCTGTTTTTT.

The chain combines TRBV15 with TRBJ1-2; 8 nucleotides line up with TRBD1. The germline V gene has CDR1 LNHNV and CDR2 YYDKDF (reference sequence). The CDR3 consists of 14 residues. J was trimmed by 4 bases and V by 4 bases; bases with no gene match: 5. The CDR3 bases are TGTGCCACCAGCACCCAGGGGGCTATCTATGGCTACACCTTC. Protein: CATSTQGAIYGYTF.

This clone was detected only once. V gene TRBV11-3 combines with J gene TRBJ2-7; 7 nucleotides match TRBD2. V shed 6 bases and J 0 bases; nucleotides not matched to a gene: 5. The germline V gene has CDR1 SGHNT and CDR2 YENEEA. The CDR3 covers 14 residues. The CDR3 DNA sequence: TGTGCCAGCAGGTTGACGGGAGGCTCCTACGAGCAGTACTTC. Translation: CASRLTGGSYEQYF.

This clone showed up just once. The chain carries TRBV7-3 and TRBJ2-3, with D maybe TRBD1 (6 bases). The germline V gene encodes CDR1 SGHTA and CDR2 FQGTGA. With 2 bases removed from V and 1 base from J, the gap between germline ends came to 10 bases. This CDR3 comprises 15 residues. Here the CDR3 DNA reads TGTGCCAGCAGCTTAGGGGCAGGGGGCACAGATACGCAGTATTTT. Its translation: CASSLGAGGTDTQYF.

The rearrangement links TRBV19 to TRBJ1-2; 12 bases fit TRBD1. This CDR3 has 15 residues. After removal of 1 base from V and 6 bases from J, the junction contained 3 bases not matched to a gene. Germline CDR1 and CDR2: LNHDA and SQIVND (reference sequence). The CDR3 loop reads CASSIGRDRGHGYTF. The DNA for the CDR3 is TGTGCCAGTAGTATAGGGAGGGACAGGGGGCATGGCTACACCTTC.

The rearrangement links TRBV7-3 to TRBJ1-1; 9 bases match TRBD1. This CDR3 has 14 amino acids. V shed 5 bases and J 1 base; nucleotides not matched to a gene: 2. CDR1 and CDR2 (germline): SGHTA, FQGTGA. The CDR3 sequence: CASSVTGGNTEAFF. As DNA, the CDR3 is TGTGCCAGCAGCGTGACAGGGGGGAACACTGAAGCTTTCTTT.

This clone was detected a few times. The CDR3 loop is CASSPRHRTDKDSNEQFF. The CDR3 DNA follows: TGTGCCAGCAGTCCCCGGCACAGGACGGATAAGGATAGCAATGAGCAGTTCTTC. The V gene is TRBV28, the J gene TRBJ2-1; TRBD1 is a possible D gene (5 bases). Germline assignment: CDR1 MDHEN and CDR2 SYDVKM. V was pared by 5 bases and J by 6 bases, with 26 bases between. This CDR3 contains 18 residues. Drawing the rest from reference TRBV28 and TRBJ2-1, the complete variable domain is DVKVTQSSRYLVKRTGEKVFLECVQDMDHENMFWYRQDPGLGLRLIYFSYDVKMKEKGDIPEGYSVSREKKERFSLILESASTNQTSMYLCASSPRHRTDKDSNEQFFGPGTRLTVL.

This chain links TRBV6-1 with TRBJ1-1; D unclear. This CDR3 has 14 residues. The V end was cut by 8 bases, the J end by 1 base, with 14 bases between. The germline V gene has CDR1 MNHNS and CDR2 SASEGT. Written as DNA, the CDR3 is TGTGCCAGCTGCCGCCCACACAAGAACACTGAAGCTTTCTTT. Encoded protein: CASCRPHKNTEAFF.

The rearrangement links TRBV13 to TRBJ2-2, with TRBD2 matching over 15 bases. Germline V lookup: CDR1 PRHDT, CDR2 FYEKMQ (reference sequence). J lost 6 bases, V lost 5 bases, and 13 bases had no gene match. The CDR3 totals 19 residues. In DNA form, the CDR3 reads TGTGCCAGCAGCGACGGAAGGTTGGGACTAGCGGGAGGCGCCGGGGAGCTGTTTTTT. It is translated as CASSDGRLGLAGGAGELFF. Variable domain in full (rest from reference TRBV13 and TRBJ2-2): AAGVIQSPRHLIKEKRETATLKCYPIPRHDTVYWYQQGPGQDPQFLISFYEKMQSDKGSIPDRFSAQQFSDYHSELNMSSLELGDSALYFCASSDGRLGLAGGAGELFFGEGSRLTVL.

J is TRBJ1-2 and V is TRBV28; the D gene is possibly TRBD1 (5 bases). Germline lookup yields CDR1 MDHEN and CDR2 SYDVKM. This CDR3 has 14 residues. Trimming took 8 bases from V and 8 from J, leaving 21 bases between them. The CDR3: CASHRRGTSRGYTF. In DNA form, the CDR3 reads TGTGCCAGCCATAGACGCGGGACCAGTAGGGGCTACACCTTC.

The chain employs TRBV29-1 and TRBJ2-7, with 12 bases lining up with TRBD2. Germline trimming cut 5 bases from V and 6 bases from J; bases unmatched to any gene: 11. The CDR3 extends over 15 amino acids. Looked up from germline, CDR1 is SQVTM and CDR2 is ANQGSEA. The CDR3 coding sequence is TGCAGCGTTTCACAGACTAGCGGGAGAATTGGCGAGCAGTACTTC. Protein product: CSVSQTSGRIGEQYF.

V usage is TRBV28 and J usage is TRBJ2-7; D not resolved. Germline lookup yields CDR1 MDHEN and CDR2 SYDVKM. V lost 5 bases to trimming and J lost 0 bases, with 14 bases between them. CDR3 length equals 15 residues. CDR3: CASSARHFSSYEQYF. CDR3 DNA: TGTGCCAGCAGTGCCAGGCATTTTAGCTCCTACGAGCAGTACTTC. The entire variable domain, with the rest obtained from reference TRBV28 and TRBJ2-7, is as follows: DVKVTQSSRYLVKRTGEKVFLECVQDMDHENMFWYRQDPGLGLRLIYFSYDVKMKEKGDIPEGYSVSREKKERFSLILESASTNQTSMYLCASSARHFSSYEQYFGPGTRLTVT.

The V gene is TRBV18, the J gene TRBJ2-2, with 9 bases lining up with TRBD1. CDR1 and CDR2 (germline): KGHSH, LQKENI. J was trimmed by 5 bases and V by 2 bases; bases with no gene match: 0. This CDR3 has 14 residues. The CDR3 loop is CASSPDRGTGELFF. The DNA for the CDR3 is TGTGCCAGCTCACCAGACAGGGGGACCGGGGAGCTGTTTTTT.

The rearrangement links TRBV29-1 to TRBJ1-3; 7 bases are a match to TRBD1. Per the germline V gene, CDR1 is SQVTM and CDR2 is ANQGSEA. The length of the CDR3 is 15 residues. The V gene end was trimmed by 6 bases and the J gene end by 0 bases; junction bases not matched to a gene: 8. CDR3 nucleotide sequence: TGCAGCGTGGCCAGGGACAGCATCTCTGGAAACACCATATATTTT. Translation gives CSVARDSISGNTIYF.

The V gene is TRBV5-4, the J gene TRBJ2-1; 10 bases are shared with TRBD2. Germline-derived CDR1 and CDR2 are SGHNT and YYREEE (reference sequence). The CDR3 length is 14 residues. Losses at the gene ends were 1 base for V and 5 bases for J; bases not matched to a gene: 0. CDR3 sequence reads: CASSLTSGDNEQFF. CDR3 sequence (DNA): TGTGCCAGCAGCTTGACTAGCGGGGACAATGAGCAGTTCTTC. The whole variable domain, remainder taken from reference TRBV5-4 and TRBJ2-1, is ETGVTQSPTHLIKTRGQQVTLRCSSQSGHNTVSWYQQALGQGPQFIFQYYREEENGRGNFPPRFSGLQFPNYSSELNVNALELDDSALYLCASSLTSGDNEQFFGPGTRLTVL.

This clone was seen a few times. V and J are TRBV6-4 and TRBJ2-1; 11 positions agree with TRBD2. The CDR3 is made up of 16 amino acids. CDR1 is MRHNA, CDR2 SNTAGT, per germline. After removal of 6 bases from V and 3 bases from J, the junction contained 7 bases not matched to a gene. The CDR3 loop is CASSSTSGSGYNEQFF. Here the CDR3 DNA reads TGTGCCAGCAGCTCTACTAGCGGGAGTGGCTACAATGAGCAGTTCTTC.

This chain joins TRBV7-6 and TRBJ2-7; TRBD2 matches 7 bases. V was pared by 1 base and J by 4 bases, with 10 bases of the junction left unmatched. The CDR3 covers 16 residues. CDR1 and CDR2 (germline): SGHVS, FNYEAQ. Here the CDR3 reads CASSLEDGGSGYEQYF. The CDR3 nucleotides are TGTGCCAGCAGCTTAGAAGACGGCGGGAGTGGATACGAGCAGTACTTC.

The chain has TRBV13 and TRBJ1-1; perhaps TRBD1 as D (6 bases). The length of the CDR3 is 15 residues. CDR1 is PRHDT and CDR2 is FYEKMQ in the germline V gene (reference sequence). Trimming pared 0 bases from V and 1 base from J, leaving 9 bases between. DNA of the CDR3: TGTGCCAGCAGCTTAGGCGACAGGAGGAACACTGAAGCTTTCTTT. It codes for CASSLGDRRNTEAFF. The whole variable domain, filled in from reference TRBV13 and TRBJ1-1, reads AAGVIQSPRHLIKEKRETATLKCYPIPRHDTVYWYQQGPGQDPQFLISFYEKMQSDKGSIPDRFSAQQFSDYHSELNMSSLELGDSALYFCASSLGDRRNTEAFFGQGTRLTVV.

The rearrangement links TRBV21-1 to TRBJ2-7; the DNA was not used to check the table's D call, TRBD2. TRBV21-1 is an annotated pseudogene. CDR3 length: 18 amino acids. This CDR3 is CASSKAGGLYTHTSKQYF. CDR3 nucleotides: TGTGCCAGCAGCAAAGCAGGTGGACTATACACACACACCTCCAAGCAGTACTTC.

The rearrangement uses TRBV11-2 and TRBJ2-3; D unresolved. The V end lost 3 bases, the J end lost 4 bases, and 8 bases lay between the germline ends. The CDR3 spans 13 residues. CDR1 is SGHAT and CDR2 is FQNNGV in the germline V gene. The CDR3 DNA is TGTGCCAGCAGCTTGTACAGAGCAGATACGCAGTATTTT. Its protein product is CASSLYRADTQYF.

The chain carries TRBV7-9 and TRBJ1-1, with D perhaps matching TRBD1 (5 bases). This CDR3 is built from 16 residues. Germline CDR1 and CDR2: SEHNR and FQNEAQ (reference sequence). Trimming cost V 2 bases and J 4 bases, with 17 bases left between them. The CDR3 nucleotides read TGTGCCAGCAGCTTATACCAGGGCGGTGGTGCCACTGAAGCTTTCTTT. Translation gives CASSLYQGGGATEAFF.

The gene calls are TRBV28 and TRBJ2-2, with TRBD1 as a possible D gene (6 bases). Per the germline V gene, CDR1 is MDHEN and CDR2 is SYDVKM. The CDR3 spans 19 residues. V was cut by 10 bases and J by 0 bases, with 27 bases left in between. The CDR3 region is CATKRGSIGANTNTGELFF. The CDR3 DNA follows: TGTGCCACCAAGAGGGGGTCTATCGGGGCAAATACGAACACCGGGGAGCTGTTTTTT.

V gene TRBV4-2 combines with J gene TRBJ2-7, with 11 positions matching TRBD2. Germline lookup yields CDR1 LGHNA and CDR2 YNFKEQ. The CDR3 runs to 15 residues. After removal of 4 bases from V and 4 bases from J, the junction contained 6 bases not matched to a gene. CDR3 amino acids: CASSPVAGGPYEQYF. CDR3 in DNA: TGTGCCAGCAGCCCAGTAGCGGGAGGGCCATACGAGCAGTACTTC.

The chain carries TRBV19 and TRBJ1-3; 10 bases are a match to TRBD1. The trim removed 5 bases at V and 2 bases at J, leaving 6 bases unmatched. Germline V CDR1 and CDR2: LNHDA, SQIVND (reference sequence). The CDR3 is 16 residues long. CDR3 DNA sequence: TGTGCCAGTAGTCCAGCCGGGACAGGGGCTGGAAACACCATATATTTT. As protein: CASSPAGTGAGNTIYF. Full variable domain (outside the CDR3, taken from reference TRBV19 and TRBJ1-3): DGGITQSPKYLFRKEGQNVTLSCEQNLNHDAMYWYRQDPGQGLRLIYYSQIVNDFQKGDIAEGYSVSREKKESFPLTVTSAQKNPTAFYLCASSPAGTGAGNTIYFGEGSWLTVV.